The rows below give T cell receptor beta chains drawn from one sample of a study of CD8 T cells in Susac syndrome. Each CDR3 protein is one row after TCRdb ran MiXCR on the immunoSEQ multiplex PCR reads. The sample lists 150,000 to 200,000 distinct CDR3 sequences, approximately 95% occurring once. The sample was CD4+ T cells from PBMCs. Source of these receptors: a human donor with multiple sclerosis. The CDR3 runs from the conserved cysteine through the conserved F or W. Fields, in order: clone size, CDR3 length, J gene, D gene, V gene, CDR3 DNA, CDR3 protein. D genes are given only for firm matches. Only part of the rows carry a size: once, few, many, or a class if the clone is expanded.

size: -
length: 12
J: TRBJ1-2
D: -
V: TRBV21-1
DNA: TGTGCCAGCAGCCCGGGGGCATTCGGCTACACCTTC
CDR3: CASSPGAFGYTF

size: -
length: 14
J: TRBJ1-1
D: -
V: TRBV12-3/TRBV12-4
DNA: TGTGCCAGCAGTTTTTCCCGACTTAACACTGAAGCTTTCTTT
CDR3: CASSFSRLNTEAFF

size: -
length: 13
J: TRBJ1-2
D: TRBD1
V: TRBV9
DNA: TGTGCCAGCAAATCGACAGGGAACTATGGCTACACCTTC
CDR3: CASKSTGNYGYTF

size: -
length: 16
J: TRBJ2-2
D: -
V: TRBV7-9
DNA: TGTGCCAGCAGCTTCCCACCCCTTTTTGGGGAAAAGGAGCTGTTTTTT
CDR3: CASSFPPLFGEKELFF

size: -
length: 13
J: TRBJ2-5
D: -
V: TRBV2
DNA: TGTGCCAGTCACAGGGGGGGCCAAGAGACCCAGTACTTC
CDR3: CASHRGGQETQYF

size: -
length: 13
J: TRBJ1-1
D: -
V: TRBV29-1
DNA: TGCAGCGTTCTTGAGGACGGGAACACTGAAGCTTTCTTT
CDR3: CSVLEDGNTEAFF

size: -
length: 15
J: TRBJ2-3
D: -
V: TRBV27
DNA: TGTGCCAGCCCCCCCACGTATGCGGGAACAGATACGCAGTATTTT
CDR3: CASPPTYAGTDTQYF

size: once
length: 12
J: TRBJ2-2
D: -
V: TRBV9
DNA: TGTGCCAGCAGCGTATCAGCCGGGGAGCTGTTTTTT
CDR3: CASSVSAGELFF

size: -
length: 15
J: TRBJ1-1
D: -
V: TRBV5-1
DNA: TGCGCCAGCAGCAGATCCGGGGAGATGAACACTGAAGCTTTCTTT
CDR3: CASSRSGEMNTEAFF

size: -
length: 14
J: TRBJ2-7
D: -
V: TRBV5-4
DNA: TGTGCCAGCAGCTTGGATTATAGCTCCTACGAGCAGTACTTC
CDR3: CASSLDYSSYEQYF

size: -
length: 14
J: TRBJ2-7
D: TRBD1
V: TRBV6-5
DNA: TGTGCCAGCAGTTACTGGGACAGGGGCTACGAGCAGTACTTC
CDR3: CASSYWDRGYEQYF

size: -
length: 16
J: TRBJ1-3
D: -
V: TRBV5-1
DNA: TGCGCCAGCAGCACCCTTCCGGGGGTCTCTGGAAACACCATATATTTT
CDR3: CASSTLPGVSGNTIYF

size: -
length: 13
J: TRBJ1-1
D: -
V: TRBV9
DNA: TGTGCCAGCAGCCTAAATACTTACACTGAAGCTTTCTTT
CDR3: CASSLNTYTEAFF

size: -
length: 16
J: TRBJ2-2
D: -
V: TRBV6-5
DNA: TGTGCCAGCAGTTACGCCCCAGGGGACCCCACCGGGGAGCTGTTTTTT
CDR3: CASSYAPGDPTGELFF

size: -
length: 12
J: TRBJ2-1
D: TRBD2
V: TRBV20-1
DNA: TGCAGTGCTAGGAGGCTAGCGGGTACTCAGTTCTTC
CDR3: CSARRLAGTQFF

size: -
length: 11
J: TRBJ1-2
D: -
V: TRBV2
DNA: TGTGCCAGCAGATACAGCTATGGCTACACCTTC
CDR3: CASRYSYGYTF

size: -
length: 15
J: TRBJ1-1
D: TRBD1
V: TRBV15
DNA: TGTGCCACCGGGGGCGCAGGGGGAATAAACACTGAAGCTTTCTTT
CDR3: CATGGAGGINTEAFF

size: -
length: 17
J: TRBJ2-2
D: TRBD1
V: TRBV4-2
DNA: TGTGCCAGCAGCCATACGAACAGGGGGTTTAGCACCGGGGAGCTGTTTTTT
CDR3: CASSHTNRGFSTGELFF

size: -
length: 14
J: TRBJ2-5
D: TRBD2
V: TRBV2
DNA: TGTGCCAGCAGTAAAGGACTAGCGGGAGAGACCCAGTACTTC
CDR3: CASSKGLAGETQYF

size: -
length: 15
J: TRBJ2-3
D: TRBD2
V: TRBV18
DNA: TGTGCCAGCTCCCCAACGGGAGGCGGGAAAGATACGCAGTATTTT
CDR3: CASSPTGGGKDTQYF

size: -
length: 19
J: TRBJ2-1
D: TRBD2
V: TRBV24-1
DNA: TGTGCCACCAGTGCCTCCGGGACTGGGACTAGCGGGTCCTACAATGAGCAGTTCTTC
CDR3: CATSASGTGTSGSYNEQFF

size: once
length: 15
J: TRBJ2-7
D: TRBD2
V: TRBV4-3
DNA: TGCGCCAGCAGCCAAGTAGCGGGAGAAGCCTACGAGCAGTACTTC
CDR3: CASSQVAGEAYEQYF

size: -
length: 19
J: TRBJ2-1
D: TRBD2
V: TRBV18
DNA: TGTGCCAGCTCCCTCCTCCACTCAACTGTAGCGGGAGGGCCCGATGAGCAGTTCTTC
CDR3: CASSLLHSTVAGGPDEQFF